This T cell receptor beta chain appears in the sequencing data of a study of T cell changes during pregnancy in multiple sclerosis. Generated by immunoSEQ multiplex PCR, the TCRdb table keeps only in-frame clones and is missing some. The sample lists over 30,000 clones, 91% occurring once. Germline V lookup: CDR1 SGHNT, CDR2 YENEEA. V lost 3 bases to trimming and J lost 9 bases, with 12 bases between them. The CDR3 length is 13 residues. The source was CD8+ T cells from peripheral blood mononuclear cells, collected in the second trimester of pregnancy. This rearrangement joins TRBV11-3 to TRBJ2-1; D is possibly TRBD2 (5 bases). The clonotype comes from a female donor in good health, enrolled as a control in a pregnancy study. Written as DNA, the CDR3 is TGTGCCAGCAGCTTGCCCGGGGATCTTGAGCAGTTCTTC. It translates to CASSLPGDLEQFF.